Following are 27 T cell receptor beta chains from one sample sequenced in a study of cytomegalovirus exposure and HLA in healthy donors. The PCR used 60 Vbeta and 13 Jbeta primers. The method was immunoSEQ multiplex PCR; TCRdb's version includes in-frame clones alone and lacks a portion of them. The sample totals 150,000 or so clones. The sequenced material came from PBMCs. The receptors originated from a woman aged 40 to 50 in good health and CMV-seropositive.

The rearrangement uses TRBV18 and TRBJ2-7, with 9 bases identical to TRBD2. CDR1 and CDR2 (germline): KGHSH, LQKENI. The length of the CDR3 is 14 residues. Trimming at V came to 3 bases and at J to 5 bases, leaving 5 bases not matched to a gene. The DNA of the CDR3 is TGTGCCAGCTCACCCCTGCTAGCGGGAAACGAGCAGTACTTC. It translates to CASSPLLAGNEQYF.

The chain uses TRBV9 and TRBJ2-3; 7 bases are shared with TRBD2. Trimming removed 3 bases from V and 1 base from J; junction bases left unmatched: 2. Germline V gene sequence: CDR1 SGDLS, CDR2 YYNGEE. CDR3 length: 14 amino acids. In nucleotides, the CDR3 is TGTGCCAGCAGCGCAGGACTAGGCACAGATACGCAGTATTTT. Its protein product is CASSAGLGTDTQYF.

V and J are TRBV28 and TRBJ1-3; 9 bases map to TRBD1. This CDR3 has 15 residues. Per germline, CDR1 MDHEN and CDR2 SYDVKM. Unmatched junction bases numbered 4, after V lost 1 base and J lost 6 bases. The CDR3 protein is CASSLSGQGENTIYF. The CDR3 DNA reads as TGTGCCAGCAGTTTATCGGGACAGGGTGAAAACACCATATATTTT.

The CDR3 reads CASSRKSPTGGTGELFF. In nucleotides, the CDR3 is TGTGCCAGCAGCCGCAAGAGCCCGACAGGGGGCACCGGGGAGCTGTTTTTT. This chain joins TRBV7-2 and TRBJ2-2; 9 bases agree with TRBD1. This CDR3 has 17 amino acids. Trimming at V came to 5 bases and at J to 4 bases, leaving 11 bases not matched to a gene. Germline CDR1 SGHTA, CDR2 FQGNSA.

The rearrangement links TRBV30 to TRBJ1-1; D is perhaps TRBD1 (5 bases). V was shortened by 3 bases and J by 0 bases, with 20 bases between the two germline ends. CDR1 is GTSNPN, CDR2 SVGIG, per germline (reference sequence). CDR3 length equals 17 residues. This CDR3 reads CAWRTGPYSGMNTEAFF. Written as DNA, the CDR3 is TGTGCCTGGAGAACGGGACCATACAGCGGGATGAACACTGAAGCTTTCTTT.

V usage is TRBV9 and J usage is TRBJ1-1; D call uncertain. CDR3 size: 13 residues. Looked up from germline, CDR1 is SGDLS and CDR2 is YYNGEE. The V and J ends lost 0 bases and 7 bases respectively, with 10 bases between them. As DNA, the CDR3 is TGTGCCAGCAGCGTAGTTCCAGGTAATGAAGCTTTCTTT. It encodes CASSVVPGNEAFF.

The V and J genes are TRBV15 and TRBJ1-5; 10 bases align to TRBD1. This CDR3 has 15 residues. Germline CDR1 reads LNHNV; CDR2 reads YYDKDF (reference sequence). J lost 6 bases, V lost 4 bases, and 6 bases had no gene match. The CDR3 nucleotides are TGTGCCACCAGCATAGACAGGGGGCGTTCTCAGCCCCAGCATTTT. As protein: CATSIDRGRSQPQHF. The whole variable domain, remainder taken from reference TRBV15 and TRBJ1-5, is DAMVIQNPRYQVTQFGKPVTLSCSQTLNHNVMYWYQQKSSQAPKLLFHYYDKDFNNEADTPDNFQSRRPNTSFCFLDIRSPGLGDTAMYLCATSIDRGRSQPQHFGDGTRLSIL.

CDR3 in DNA: TGTGCCAGCAGCGTGCAGGGATCTGGGGCCAACGTCCTGACTTTC. It yields the protein CASSVQGSGANVLTF. The chain couples TRBV9 to TRBJ2-6, with D perhaps matching TRBD1 (5 bases). CDR1 and CDR2 (germline): SGDLS, YYNGEE. This CDR3 comprises 15 residues. Trimming stripped 2 bases from V and 1 base from J, with 7 bases between.

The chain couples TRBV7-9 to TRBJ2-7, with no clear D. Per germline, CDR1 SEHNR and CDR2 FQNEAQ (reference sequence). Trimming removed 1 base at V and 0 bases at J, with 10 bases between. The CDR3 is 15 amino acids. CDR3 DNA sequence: TGTGCCAGCAGCTTAGGGTCTCTAGGCTCCTACGAGCAGTACTTC. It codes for CASSLGSLGSYEQYF. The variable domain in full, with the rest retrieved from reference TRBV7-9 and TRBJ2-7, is DTGVSQNPRHKITKRGQNVTFRCDPISEHNRLYWYRQTLGQGPEFLTYFQNEAQLEKSRLLSDRFSAERPKGSFSTLEIQRTEQGDSAMYLCASSLGSLGSYEQYFGPGTRLTVT.

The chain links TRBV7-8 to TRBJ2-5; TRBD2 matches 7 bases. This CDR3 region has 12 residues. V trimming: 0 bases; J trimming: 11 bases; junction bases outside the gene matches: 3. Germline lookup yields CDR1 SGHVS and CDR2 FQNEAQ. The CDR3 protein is CASSLAGREQYF. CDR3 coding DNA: TGTGCCAGCAGCTTAGCAGGGAGGGAGCAGTACTTC.

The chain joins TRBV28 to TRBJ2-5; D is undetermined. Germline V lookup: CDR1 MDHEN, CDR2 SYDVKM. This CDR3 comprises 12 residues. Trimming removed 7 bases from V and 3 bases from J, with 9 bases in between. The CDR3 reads CASTGVKETQYF. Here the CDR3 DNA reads TGTGCCAGCACCGGAGTCAAAGAGACCCAGTACTTC.

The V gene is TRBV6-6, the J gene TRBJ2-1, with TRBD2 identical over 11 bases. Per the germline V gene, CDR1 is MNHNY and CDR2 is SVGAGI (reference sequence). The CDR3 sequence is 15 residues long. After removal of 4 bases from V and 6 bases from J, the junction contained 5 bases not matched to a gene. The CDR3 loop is CASSSLAGGPNEQFF. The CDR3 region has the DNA TGTGCCAGCAGTTCTTTAGCGGGAGGGCCCAATGAGCAGTTCTTC.

In nucleotides, the CDR3 is TGTGCCAGCAGTCCATTAGAGGTTAATCAGCCCCAGCATTTT. Translation: CASSPLEVNQPQHF. The chain has TRBV14 and TRBJ1-5; D gene unclear. Between the trimmed V and J ends, which lost 6 bases and 4 bases, there was a span of 13 bases. CDR1 and CDR2 from the germline V gene are SGHDN and FVKESK. The CDR3 is 14 residues long.

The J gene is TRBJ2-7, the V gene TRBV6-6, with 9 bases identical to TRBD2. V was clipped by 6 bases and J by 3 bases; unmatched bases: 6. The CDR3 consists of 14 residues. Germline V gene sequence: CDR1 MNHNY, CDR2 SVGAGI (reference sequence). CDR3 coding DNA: TGTGCCAGCAGCCAACTAGCGGGCCACTACGAGCAGTACTTC. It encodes CASSQLAGHYEQYF.

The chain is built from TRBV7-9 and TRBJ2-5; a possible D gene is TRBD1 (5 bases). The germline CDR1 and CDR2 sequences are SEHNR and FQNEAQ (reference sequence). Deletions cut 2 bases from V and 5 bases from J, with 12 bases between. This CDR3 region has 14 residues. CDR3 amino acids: CASSLTQGQETQYF. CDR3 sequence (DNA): TGTGCCAGCAGCTTAACCCAGGGTCAGGAGACCCAGTACTTC. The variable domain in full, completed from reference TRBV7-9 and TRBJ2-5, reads DTGVSQNPRHKITKRGQNVTFRCDPISEHNRLYWYRQTLGQGPEFLTYFQNEAQLEKSRLLSDRFSAERPKGSFSTLEIQRTEQGDSAMYLCASSLTQGQETQYFGPGTRLLVL.

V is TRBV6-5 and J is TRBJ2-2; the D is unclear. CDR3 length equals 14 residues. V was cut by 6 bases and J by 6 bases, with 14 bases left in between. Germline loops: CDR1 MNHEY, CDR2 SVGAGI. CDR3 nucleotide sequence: TGTGCCAGCAGGGAGATTACGATACCCGGGGAGCTGTTTTTT. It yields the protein CASREITIPGELFF.

Written as DNA, the CDR3 is TGTGCCAGCAGCTTAGGGGCACCCACTGAAGCTTTCTTT. Protein product: CASSLGAPTEAFF. This chain links TRBV11-2 with TRBJ1-1, with no clear D. This CDR3 has 13 residues. The V gene lost 1 base and the J gene lost 4 bases, with 7 bases spanning the gap. CDR1 and CDR2 from the germline V gene are SGHAT and FQNNGV.

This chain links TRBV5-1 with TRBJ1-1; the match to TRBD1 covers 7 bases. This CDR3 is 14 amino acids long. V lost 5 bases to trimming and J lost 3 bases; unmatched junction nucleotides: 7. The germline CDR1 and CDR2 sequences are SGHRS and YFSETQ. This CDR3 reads CASSRGGADTEAFF. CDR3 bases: TGCGCCAGCAGTCGAGGGGGCGCGGACACTGAAGCTTTCTTT. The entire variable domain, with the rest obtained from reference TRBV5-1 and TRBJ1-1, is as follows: KAGVTQTPRYLIKTRGQQVTLSCSPISGHRSVSWYQQTPGQGLQFLFEYFSETQRNKGNFPGRFSGRQFSNSRSEMNVSTLELGDSALYLCASSRGGADTEAFFGQGTRLTVV.

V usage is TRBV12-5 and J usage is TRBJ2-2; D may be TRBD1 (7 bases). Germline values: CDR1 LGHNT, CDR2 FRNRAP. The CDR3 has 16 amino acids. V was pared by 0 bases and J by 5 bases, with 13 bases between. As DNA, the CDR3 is TGTGCTAGTGGTTTGGTACCCCCAGGGGGGACCGGGGAGCTGTTTTTT. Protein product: CASGLVPPGGTGELFF.

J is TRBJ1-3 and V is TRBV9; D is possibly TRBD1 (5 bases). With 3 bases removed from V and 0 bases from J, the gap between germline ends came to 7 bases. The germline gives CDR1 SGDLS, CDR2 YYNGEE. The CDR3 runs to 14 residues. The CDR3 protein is CASSEGDSGNTIYF. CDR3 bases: TGTGCCAGCAGCGAAGGGGACTCTGGAAACACCATATATTTT. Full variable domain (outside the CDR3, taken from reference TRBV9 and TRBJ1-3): DSGVTQTPKHLITATGQRVTLRCSPRSGDLSVYWYQQSLDQGLQFLIQYYNGEERAKGNILERFSAQQFPDLHSELNLSSLELGDSALYFCASSEGDSGNTIYFGEGSWLTVV.

The DNA for the CDR3 is TGTGCCAGCAGTCAAACTAGGGTGGGCACAGATACGCAGTATTTT. It specifies CASSQTRVGTDTQYF. The gene calls are TRBV6-5 and TRBJ2-3, with D maybe TRBD2 (5 bases). The V gene's germline CDR1 is MNHEY and CDR2 SVGAGI. This CDR3 region has 15 residues. Trimming took off 5 bases at V and 1 base at J, with 13 bases between the two ends.

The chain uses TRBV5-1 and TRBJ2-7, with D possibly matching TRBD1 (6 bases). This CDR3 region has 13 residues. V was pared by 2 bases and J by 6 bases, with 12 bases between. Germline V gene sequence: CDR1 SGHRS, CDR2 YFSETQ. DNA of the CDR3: TGCGCCAGCAGCTTTATGGGGGCTAGCGAGCAGTACTTC. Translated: CASSFMGASEQYF.

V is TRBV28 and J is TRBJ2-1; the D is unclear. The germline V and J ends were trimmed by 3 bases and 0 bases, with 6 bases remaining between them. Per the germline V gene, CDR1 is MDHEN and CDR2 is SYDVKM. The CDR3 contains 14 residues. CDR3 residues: CASSFIRSYNEQFF. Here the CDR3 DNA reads TGTGCCAGCAGTTTTATCCGCTCCTACAATGAGCAGTTCTTC.

The CDR3 reads CASRGGRDTDTQYF. The CDR3 nucleotides read TGTGCCAGCAGAGGAGGGAGGGACACAGATACGCAGTATTTT. The rearrangement links TRBV6-1 to TRBJ2-3; 7 nucleotides align to TRBD2. The V gene's germline CDR1 is MNHNS and CDR2 SASEGT. The CDR3 spans 14 residues. With 6 bases clipped from V and 2 bases from J, the junction kept 5 bases outside the gene matches.

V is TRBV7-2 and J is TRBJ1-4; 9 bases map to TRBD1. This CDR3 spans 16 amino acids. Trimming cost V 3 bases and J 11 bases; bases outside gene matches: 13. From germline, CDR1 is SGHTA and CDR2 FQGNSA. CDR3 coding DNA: TGTGCCAGCAGCTTCACGGAATCCGGGACAGGGAGGAAACTGTTTTTT. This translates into CASSFTESGTGRKLFF. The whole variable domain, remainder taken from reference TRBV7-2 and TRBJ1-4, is GAGVSQSPSNKVTEKGKDVELRCDPISGHTALYWYRQSLGQGLEFLIYFQGNSAPDKSGLPSDRFSAERTGGSVSTLTIQRTQQEDSAVYLCASSFTESGTGRKLFFGSGTQLSVL.

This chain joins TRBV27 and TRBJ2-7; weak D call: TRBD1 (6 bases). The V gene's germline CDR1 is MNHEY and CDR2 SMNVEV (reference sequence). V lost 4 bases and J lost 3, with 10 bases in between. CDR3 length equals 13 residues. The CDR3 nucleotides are TGTGCCAGCAGTTACAGGGCCGGCTACGAGCAGTACTTC. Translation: CASSYRAGYEQYF.

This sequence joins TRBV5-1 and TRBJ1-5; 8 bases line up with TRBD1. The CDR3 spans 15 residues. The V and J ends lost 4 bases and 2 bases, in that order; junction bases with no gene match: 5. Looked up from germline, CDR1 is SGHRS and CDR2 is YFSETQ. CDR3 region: CASSVGQGGNQPQHF. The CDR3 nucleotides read TGCGCCAGCAGCGTCGGACAGGGCGGCAATCAGCCCCAGCATTTT.